These 10 T cell receptor beta chains came from one sample sequenced in a study of glioma-infiltrating T cells. TCR alpha and beta CDR3 regions were amplified from RNA using iRepertoire nested multiplex PCR. Using its own MiXCR run on the multiplex PCR reads, TCRdb lists one record per CDR3 protein. This table has roughly 350,000 distinct CDR3 sequences, 41% appearing once. Specimen: glioma tissue, nonneoplastic brain tissue, or PBMCs (not recorded which). The receptor set was obtained from a human donor with low-grade glioma or glioblastoma, undergoing nonglioma brain surgery, or in good health (not recorded which).

This clonotype has a count of ten or more. The V and J genes are TRBV27 and TRBJ1-6, with 7 bases aligning to TRBD1. After removal of 4 bases from V and 6 bases from J, the junction contained 3 bases not matched to a gene. Germline V CDR1 and CDR2: MNHEY, SMNVEV (reference sequence). CDR3 size: 14 residues. CDR3 sequence reads: CASSSGQSNSPLHF. The CDR3 DNA is TGTGCCAGCAGTTCGGGACAGTCTAATTCACCCCTCCACTTT.

This clonotype was picked up a small number of times. The chain employs TRBV28 and TRBJ1-2; tentatively, D is TRBD1 (6 bases). The CDR3 sequence is 14 residues long. V lost 6 bases to trimming and J lost 2 bases, with 13 bases between them. CDR1 MDHEN and CDR2 SYDVKM come from the germline V gene. The CDR3 DNA is TGTGCCAGCAGAAACAGGGAAGTGAACTATGGCTACACCTTC. It specifies CASRNREVNYGYTF.

Notes on this clonotype: A much larger clonotype is one base distant, so this may be a read error. CDR3 protein: CASSQVLFQETQYF. The CDR3 DNA reads as TGCGCCAGCAGCCAAGTGCTCTTCCAAGAGACCCAGTACTTC. V is TRBV7-2 and J is TRBJ2-5; D uncertain. CDR1 SGHTA and CDR2 FQGNSA come from the germline V gene. The CDR3 covers 14 residues.

V gene TRBV20-1 combines with J gene TRBJ2-7; D may be TRBD1 (7 bases). The V end was cut by 3 bases, the J end by 6 bases, with 15 bases between. The CDR3 runs 13 residues. Germline V gives CDR1 DFQATT, CDR2 SNEGSKA (reference sequence). CDR3 loop: CSASTSQGGEQYF. The CDR3, as DNA: TGCAGTGCTAGTACCAGTCAGGGGGGCGAGCAGTACTTC.

V gene TRBV6-5 combines with J gene TRBJ1-1, with 8 bases matching TRBD1. V dropped 6 bases and J dropped 1; count of bases not matched to a gene: 19. The CDR3 runs 19 residues. The germline V gene encodes CDR1 MNHEY and CDR2 SVGAGI. The CDR3 DNA reads TGTGCCAGCAGCAACGGAGCGATTGACAGGGGAAGGGGGAACACTGAAGCTTTCTTT. Translation gives CASSNGAIDRGRGNTEAFF.

This chain connects TRBV19 to TRBJ2-3; D could derive from TRBD1 or TRBD2 (5 bases each). The CDR3 runs to 14 residues. Germline CDR1 LNHDA, CDR2 SQIVND (reference sequence). The V end was cut by 3 bases, the J end by 4 bases, with 11 bases between. Written as DNA, the CDR3 is TGTGCCAGTAGTATGTTACAGGAGGCAGATACGCAGTATTTT. Amino acid sequence: CASSMLQEADTQYF.

This clonotype showed up just a few times. This chain joins TRBV19 and TRBJ1-5; the D is unclear. Trimming removed 3 bases at V and 0 bases at J, with 6 bases between. The germline gives CDR1 LNHDA, CDR2 SQIVND (reference sequence). The CDR3 is 14 amino acids. In nucleotides, the CDR3 is TGTGCCAGTAGTATGGTGGATAGCAATCAGCCCCAGCATTTT. Amino acid sequence: CASSMVDSNQPQHF.

Details on this clonotype: The junction departs from germline at one end; a sequencing error may be responsible. The gene calls are TRBV5-5 and TRBJ1-5; 8 positions match TRBD1. The CDR3 consists of 15 residues. Germline CDR1 is SGHKS and CDR2 is YYEKEE (reference sequence). The CDR3 is CASSPWTGSIQPQHF. CDR3 nucleotide sequence: TGTGCCAGCAGCCCCTGGACAGGGAGCATTCAGCCCCAGCATTTT.

CDR3 sequence reads: CASSPGRSYNEQFF. CDR3 sequence (DNA): TGCGCCAGCAGCCCCGGCCGCTCCTACAATGAGCAGTTCTTC. The V call is TRBV4-3, the J call TRBJ2-1; no reliable D call. With 4 bases removed from V and 0 bases from J, the gap between germline ends came to 7 bases. Germline assignment: CDR1 LGHNA and CDR2 YSLEER. CDR3 length: 14 amino acids.

The chain has TRBV10-1 and TRBJ2-7; TRBD2 matches 13 bases. Trimming at V came to 8 bases and at J to 2 bases, leaving 9 bases not matched to a gene. The CDR3 is 16 residues long. Germline V gene sequence: CDR1 WNHNN, CDR2 SYGVQD (reference sequence). CDR3 DNA sequence: TGCGCCAGCGGTGGGACTAGCGGGATCTTTACCTACGAGCAGTACTTC. It is translated as CASGGTSGIFTYEQYF.